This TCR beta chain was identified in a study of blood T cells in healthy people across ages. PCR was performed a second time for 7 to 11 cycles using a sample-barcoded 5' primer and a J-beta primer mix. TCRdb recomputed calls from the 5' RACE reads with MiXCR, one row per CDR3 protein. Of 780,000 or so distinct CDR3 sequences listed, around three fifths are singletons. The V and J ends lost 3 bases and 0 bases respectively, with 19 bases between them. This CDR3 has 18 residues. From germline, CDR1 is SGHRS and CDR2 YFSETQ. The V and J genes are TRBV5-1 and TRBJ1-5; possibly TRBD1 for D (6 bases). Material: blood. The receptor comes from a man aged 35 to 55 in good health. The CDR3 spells CASSSGGLAADSNQPQHF. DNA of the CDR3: TGCGCCAGCAGCTCCGGGGGGCTGGCAGCCGATAGCAATCAGCCCCAGCATTTT.